These 27 T cell receptor beta chains were all obtained from the same sample, sequenced in a study of blood T cells in healthy people across ages. For the second PCR, which ran for roughly 7 to 11 cycles, a sample-barcoded 5' primer and a J-beta primer mix were used. TCRdb reanalysed the 5' RACE reads using MiXCR and keeps one entry per CDR3 protein. The top ten hold approximately 2.9% of the sample, which has around 780,000 distinct CDR3 sequences, roughly 26% seen once. These data also featured in a second study, about T cells of mothers and their children.

The sequenced material came from blood. These receptors were collected from a boy between 10 and 17 years old in good health.

Many counts were recorded for this clonotype. This chain joins TRBV6-5 and TRBJ1-2, with D hard to call. V was trimmed by 6 bases and J by 2 bases, leaving 10 bases between them. Germline values: CDR1 MNHEY, CDR2 SVGAGI. This CDR3 is 13 amino acids long. CDR3 nucleotides: TGTGCCAGCAGCCCCGGGTCCAACTATGGCTACACCTTC. Amino acids: CASSPGSNYGYTF.

The rearrangement uses TRBV10-1 and TRBJ2-5, with D maybe TRBD2 (5 bases). The length of the CDR3 is 15 residues. V lost 2 bases to trimming and J lost 10 bases, with 20 bases between them. Germline V gene lookup returns CDR1 WNHNN and CDR2 SYGVQD (reference sequence). The CDR3 DNA reads TGCGCCAGCAGTGAGATGATATCCGTGGTCGCGGGCCAGTACTTC. It yields the protein CASSEMISVVAGQYF.

J is TRBJ2-2 and V is TRBV10-1; no firm D call. The CDR3 extends over 14 amino acids. CDR1 is WNHNN, CDR2 SYGVQD, per germline (reference sequence). V shed 3 bases and J shed 5 bases, with 10 bases lying between them. The CDR3 sequence is CASSERKTTGELFF. The DNA for the CDR3 is TGCGCCAGCAGTGAACGGAAAACAACCGGGGAGCTGTTTTTT.

The chain employs TRBV5-1 and TRBJ2-4; D gene uncertain. Germline CDR1 SGHRS, CDR2 YFSETQ. V was cut by 3 bases and J by 0 bases, with 7 bases left in between. The CDR3 consists of 14 residues. CDR3 DNA sequence: TGCGCCAGCAGCTCCACTTTAGCCAAAAACATTCAGTACTTC. This sequence encodes CASSSTLAKNIQYF.

V is TRBV29-1 and J is TRBJ2-1; 16 nucleotides align to TRBD2. The ends lost 4 bases at V and 3 bases at J; junction bases unmatched: 9. The CDR3 is 18 residues long. CDR1 is SQVTM, CDR2 ANQGSEA, per germline. CDR3 in amino acids: CSVGPGTSGGALYNEQFF. CDR3 in DNA: TGCAGCGTTGGCCCCGGGACTAGCGGGGGGGCCCTCTACAATGAGCAGTTCTTC.

The chain combines TRBV6-6 with TRBJ1-4; the match to TRBD1 covers 7 bases. The germline CDR1 and CDR2 sequences are MNHNY and SVGAGI (reference sequence). Losses at the gene ends were 7 bases for V and 7 bases for J; bases not matched to a gene: 12. This CDR3 comprises 15 residues. CDR3 region: CASTQHRGASEKLFF. In DNA form, the CDR3 reads TGTGCCAGCACGCAACACAGGGGAGCGAGTGAAAAACTGTTTTTT.

This clonotype was detected only a few times. The V call is TRBV5-5, the J call TRBJ1-2; 7 bases are a match to TRBD1. The J segment lost 8 bases and the V segment lost 5 bases, leaving 18 bases of the junction unmatched. Germline-derived CDR1 and CDR2 are SGHKS and YYEKEE (reference sequence). The CDR3 has 16 residues. In nucleotides, the CDR3 is TGTGCCAGCAGTACCCACGGGACAGCGCAATATGGCGGCTACACCTTC. Protein: CASSTHGTAQYGGYTF.

This clonotype was picked up a small number of times. The gene calls are TRBV12-3 or TRBV12-4 and TRBJ1-1; D unclear. This CDR3 has 15 amino acids. The V gene lost 3 bases and the J gene lost 0 bases, with 11 bases spanning the gap. CDR3 bases: TGTGCCAGCAGTTTCACGGGTTACATGAACACTGAAGCTTTCTTT. It encodes CASSFTGYMNTEAFF.

This clonotype was detected a few times. The CDR3 loop reads CSARGRGGRTDTQYF. Here the CDR3 DNA reads TGCAGTGCCAGGGGCCGGGGGGGCCGGACAGATACGCAGTATTTT. This rearrangement joins TRBV20-1 to TRBJ2-3, with TRBD2 matching over 8 bases. The V gene end was trimmed by 6 bases and the J gene end by 3 bases; junction bases not matched to a gene: 11. Germline CDR1 is DFQATT and CDR2 is SNEGSKA (reference sequence). The CDR3 covers 15 residues.

This clonotype was seen more than once but under ten times. The J gene is TRBJ2-5, the V gene TRBV10-3, with a possible D match to TRBD1 (6 bases). This CDR3 contains 14 residues. Germline assignment: CDR1 ENHRY and CDR2 SYGVKD. V was cut by 3 bases and J by 3 bases, with 11 bases left in between. CDR3 loop: CAISEGPGEETQYF. The CDR3 DNA reads as TGTGCCATCAGTGAAGGGCCAGGGGAAGAGACCCAGTACTTC.

The chain links TRBV4-1 to TRBJ2-6, with 7 bases fitting TRBD1. Germline-derived CDR1 and CDR2 are MGHRA and YSYEKL. V lost 4 bases and J lost 8; bases outside the gene matches: 8. This CDR3 has 15 residues. The CDR3 nucleotides are TGCGCCAGCAGCCGAGGGGACAGTAGGTCCAACGTCCTGACTTTC. Its protein product is CASSRGDSRSNVLTF.

The table lists this clonotype with a few counts. The rearrangement joins TRBV12-3 or TRBV12-4 to TRBJ2-5; D remains ambiguous. The CDR3 loop spans 15 amino acids. V lost 2 bases and J lost 2, with 12 bases in between. This CDR3 is CASSLLVTPQETQYF. The CDR3 DNA reads TGTGCCAGCAGTTTATTGGTAACGCCTCAAGAGACCCAGTACTTC.

Concerning this clonotype: Compared with germline, one end of the junction differs, possibly owing to a read error. CDR3 region: CASSLVGESDEQFF. The CDR3 DNA reads TGCGCCAGCAGCTTAGTTGGGGAGAGCGATGAGCAGTTCTTC. The chain has TRBV7-9 and TRBJ2-5; TRBD2 is a possible D gene (5 bases). The J call may be faulty, since TRBJ2-1 better matches the DNA end. There are 14 residues in the CDR3. Germline loops: CDR1 SEHNR, CDR2 FQNEAQ (reference sequence).

The chain links TRBV19 to TRBJ2-1, with D perhaps TRBD2 (6 bases). The CDR3 loop spans 15 amino acids. V lost 7 bases and J lost 0, with 13 bases in between. CDR1 and CDR2 from the germline V gene are LNHDA and SQIVND (reference sequence). The CDR3 nucleotides are TGTGCCAGTACCGAGGACGGGAGCTCCTACAATGAGCAGTTCTTC. Encoded protein: CASTEDGSSYNEQFF.

The rearrangement uses TRBV12-3 or TRBV12-4 and TRBJ2-1; 9 positions match TRBD2. This CDR3 has 16 residues. The V gene end was trimmed by 5 bases and the J gene end by 4 bases; junction bases not matched to a gene: 9. CDR3 sequence: CASSPGLASLYNEQFF. The CDR3, as DNA: TGTGCCAGCAGTCCGGGACTAGCAAGTTTGTACAATGAGCAGTTCTTC.

The J gene is TRBJ2-7, the V gene TRBV27, with 10 bases lining up with TRBD2. J lost 4 bases, V lost 8 bases, and 5 bases had no gene match. Germline CDR1 is MNHEY and CDR2 is SMNVEV (reference sequence). This CDR3 region has 13 residues. Written as DNA, the CDR3 is TGTGCCAGCGGCGCTAGCGGGGGATACGAGCAGTACTTC. It codes for CASGASGGYEQYF.

This rearrangement joins TRBV6-1 to TRBJ2-7; D uncertain. Trimming took off 4 bases at V and 4 bases at J, with 11 bases between the two ends. The CDR3 extends over 13 amino acids. Germline V CDR1 and CDR2: MNHNS, SASEGT. As DNA, the CDR3 is TGTGCCAGCAGTGCCGCGCTTGGGTACGAGCAGTACTTC. Its protein product is CASSAALGYEQYF.

This rearrangement joins TRBV11-2 to TRBJ2-5; weak D call: TRBD1 (6 bases). The DNA end is a closer match to TRBJ2-7, so the J assignment may be wrong. This CDR3 is 15 amino acids long. The germline V gene has CDR1 SGHAT and CDR2 FQNNGV. CDR3 sequence reads: CASSRTGTNGVEQYF. For the CDR3, the DNA is TGTGCCAGCAGCCGTACAGGGACCAACGGGGTCGAGCAGTACTTC.

The J gene is TRBJ2-7, the V gene TRBV5-1; 9 nucleotides match TRBD2. This CDR3 is 16 amino acids long. Per the germline V gene, CDR1 is SGHRS and CDR2 is YFSETQ. The V and J ends lost 4 bases and 4 bases, in that order; junction bases with no gene match: 12. CDR3 region: CASSQGRTSELYEQYF. CDR3 bases: TGCGCCAGCAGCCAAGGTCGGACTAGCGAACTTTACGAGCAGTACTTC.

This clonotype has more than one count but fewer than ten. The gene calls are TRBV5-1 and TRBJ2-1, with D perhaps TRBD2 (6 bases). The J call may be wrong; the DNA end is better matched by TRBJ2-7. The germline V gene has CDR1 SGHRS and CDR2 YFSETQ. This CDR3 comprises 14 residues. The CDR3 nucleotides read TGCGCCAGCAGCGTGCGGGACCCCGCTTCGGAGCAGTACTTC. Translating it yields CASSVRDPASEQYF.

The sample holds a few counts of this clonotype. Sequence at one end of the junction differs from germline and may be a read error. This chain joins TRBV6-1 and TRBJ2-1, with unresolved D. CDR1 and CDR2 (germline): MNHNS, SASEGT. The CDR3 is 10 residues long. The CDR3 reads CASGEQEQFF. The CDR3 DNA sequence: TGTGCCAGCGGTGAGCAAGAGCAGTTCTTC.

The genes are TRBV12-3 or TRBV12-4 and TRBJ2-3, with 11 bases matching TRBD2. The CDR3 is 17 amino acids. J gave up 0 bases and V 6 bases, and 8 bases lay outside the gene matches. The CDR3 sequence is CASRPSGTSGSTDTQYF. Here the CDR3 DNA reads TGTGCCAGCAGACCCTCCGGGACTAGCGGAAGCACAGATACGCAGTATTTT.

V and J are TRBV7-2 and TRBJ2-7, with 11 bases fitting TRBD2. This CDR3 is 15 amino acids long. Unmatched junction bases numbered 4, after V lost 6 bases and J lost 0 bases. CDR1 is SGHTA and CDR2 is FQGNSA in the germline V gene. CDR3 sequence reads: CASRRTSGSSYEQYF. For the CDR3, the DNA is TGTGCCAGCAGACGGACTAGCGGGTCCTCCTACGAGCAGTACTTC.

The chain uses TRBV19 and TRBJ1-2; D not resolved. The CDR3 runs 13 residues. The V gene lost 5 bases and the J gene lost 6 bases, with 13 bases spanning the gap. The germline V gene has CDR1 LNHDA and CDR2 SQIVND (reference sequence). The CDR3: CASSPTLTHGYTF. The DNA of the CDR3 is TGTGCCAGTAGTCCCACCCTAACGCATGGCTACACCTTC. Full variable domain (outside the CDR3, taken from reference TRBV19 and TRBJ1-2): DGGITQSPKYLFRKEGQNVTLSCEQNLNHDAMYWYRQDPGQGLRLIYYSQIVNDFQKGDIAEGYSVSREKKESFPLTVTSAQKNPTAFYLCASSPTLTHGYTFGSGTRLTVV.

This clonotype has more than one count but fewer than ten. The DNA of the CDR3 is TGTGCCAGCAGTGGTTCCTATAGCAATCAGCCCCAGCATTTT. This translates into CASSGSYSNQPQHF. The chain uses TRBV2 and TRBJ1-5; D not resolved. Germline CDR1 and CDR2: SNHLY and FYNNEI. The V end lost 4 bases, the J end lost 0 bases, and 7 bases lay between the germline ends. This CDR3 is built from 14 residues.

This clonotype showed up just a few times. V gene TRBV5-1 combines with J gene TRBJ2-2; 12 bases are a match to TRBD2. CDR3 length equals 16 residues. V lost 3 bases to trimming and J lost 1 base; unmatched junction nucleotides: 1. The germline V gene encodes CDR1 SGHRS and CDR2 YFSETQ. CDR3 sequence: CASSSGLAGNTGELFF. The CDR3 region has the DNA TGCGCCAGCAGCTCGGGACTAGCGGGGAACACCGGGGAGCTGTTTTTT.

The V and J genes are TRBV30 and TRBJ2-6; 11 bases agree with TRBD1. The CDR3 contains 17 residues. With V trimmed by 5 bases and J by 0 bases, 6 bases remained unmatched. Per the germline V gene, CDR1 is GTSNPN and CDR2 is SVGIG (reference sequence). The CDR3 bases are TGTGCCTGGCGGCGGGGACAGGGGGTCTCTGGGGCCAACGTCCTGACTTTC. Its translation is CAWRRGQGVSGANVLTF.